This is a list of T cell receptor beta chains from one sample in a study of blood T cell repertoires in COVID-19. Sequencing used immunoSEQ multiplex PCR; TCRdb keeps in-frame clones, though not all of them. The repertoire holds about 80,000 clones, with about 90% as singletons. The sequenced material came from peripheral blood. These receptors were obtained from a woman at least 80 years old with acute or convalescent COVID-19. Each CDR3 is given with its conserved first and last residue. The D gene is left open where the match is weak. The listing skips clone size in some rows; elsewhere it reads once, few, many or a size class.

v_call	d_call	j_call	clone_size	cdr3_nt	cdr3_aa
TRBV19	-	TRBJ1-1	-	TGTGCCAGTAGTATAGATTCGAAGACAGGCGAAGCTTTCTTT	CASSIDSKTGEAFF
TRBV11-2	-	TRBJ2-7	-	TGTGCCAGCAGCAGACAGAGATACGAGCAGTACTTC	CASSRQRYEQYF
TRBV7-2	TRBD1	TRBJ1-1	few	TGTGCCAGCAGCATTGGGGGACAGAGAAACACTGAAGCTTTCTTT	CASSIGGQRNTEAFF
TRBV4-2	-	TRBJ1-4	-	TGTGCCAGCAGGCCCCGAACAGGGACAACTAATGAAAAACTGTTTTTT	CASRPRTGTTNEKLFF
TRBV7-9	TRBD2	TRBJ2-3	-	TGTGCCAGCAGCGATACCATCGGACTAGCGGGGGTGGTAGATACGCAGTATTTT	CASSDTIGLAGVVDTQYF
TRBV19	TRBD1	TRBJ1-4	-	TGTGCCAGTAGTATTCGGGGGACAGTTGGGAAGGAAAAACTGTTTTTT	CASSIRGTVGKEKLFF
TRBV7-9	-	TRBJ1-2	-	TGTGCCAGCACCAAAGGGGGGGATAGGTATGGCTACACCTTC	CASTKGGDRYGYTF
TRBV19	TRBD1	TRBJ1-5	-	TGTGCCAGTAGATCGGACAGGGAGTCTCAGCCCCAGCATTTT	CASRSDRESQPQHF
TRBV7-3	TRBD1	TRBJ2-3	-	TGTGCCAGCAGCTCTACAGGGGTCAGCACAGATACGCAGTATTTT	CASSSTGVSTDTQYF
TRBV19	-	TRBJ2-3	-	TGTGCCAGTAGTATAGGGGCAGGCACACCAGATACGCAGTATTTT	CASSIGAGTPDTQYF
TRBV4-2	TRBD2	TRBJ2-1	-	TGTGCCAGCAGCCCGCCCGATCAGCGGGGGGGAAATGAGCAGTTCTTC	CASSPPDQRGGNEQFF
TRBV25-1	TRBD1	TRBJ1-2	-	TGTGCCAGCAGTGAGGGACAGCGAGGCTACACCTTC	CASSEGQRGYTF
TRBV7-9	TRBD1	TRBJ2-1	-	TGTGCCAGCAGCCCCGCGGGCAGGGGGAAAAACAATGAGCAGTTCTTC	CASSPAGRGKNNEQFF
TRBV11-2	TRBD1	TRBJ1-2	-	TGTGCCAGCAGGCCTGAGGAAGGGGGCGACTATGGCTACACCTTC	CASRPEEGGDYGYTF
TRBV28	-	TRBJ1-5	-	TGTGCCAGCAGTTTATCCCAGGGAAATAGCAATCAGCCCCAGCATTTT	CASSLSQGNSNQPQHF
TRBV30	TRBD1	TRBJ1-5	-	TGTGCCTGGAGTTTAGGGGGGACAGCCGATCAGCCCCAGCATTTT	CAWSLGGTADQPQHF
TRBV6-5	-	TRBJ1-5	once	TGTGCCTCCTCCGGGGGGGAAAATCAGCCCCAGCATTTT	CASSGGENQPQHF
TRBV4-3	-	TRBJ2-3	-	TGCGCCAGCAGCCAAGTAGAATGGAGTACTACAGATACGCAGTATTTT	CASSQVEWSTTDTQYF
TRBV5-1	TRBD2	TRBJ2-1	-	TGCGCCAGCTACTCCGGGACTAGCGGCCGAGGGGGAGATGAGCAGTTCTTC	CASYSGTSGRGGDEQFF
TRBV11-2	-	TRBJ2-7	-	TGTGCCAGCAGCTCCTCCACAGGACCGGAGGGGTACTTC	CASSSSTGPEGYF
TRBV9	-	TRBJ2-6	-	TGTGCCAGCAGCGTAGGAGGCTCTGGGGCCAACGTCCTGACTTTC	CASSVGGSGANVLTF
TRBV19	-	TRBJ2-7	-	TGTGCCAGTAGTATAGATCGGGGCTACGAGCAGTACTTC	CASSIDRGYEQYF
TRBV18	TRBD1	TRBJ1-2	once	TGTGCCAGCTCACCACTCTTATCCCGGGACAGCTATGGCTACACCTTC	CASSPLLSRDSYGYTF
TRBV2	TRBD1	TRBJ1-4	-	TGTGCCAGTCTCGGGACAGGGGGGAGGGAAAAACTGTTTTTT	CASLGTGGREKLFF
TRBV21-1	-	TRBJ1-4	-	TGTGCCAGCAGCAAAGAAACAGGGGAGAATGAAAAACTGTTTTTT	CASSKETGENEKLFF
TRBV9	-	TRBJ2-7	-	TGTGCCAGCAGCGTAGATCCCATCTCCTACGAGCAGTACTTC	CASSVDPISYEQYF
TRBV5-1	TRBD2	TRBJ2-2	-	TGCGCCAGCAGCACCGGACTAGCGGGGGGCCTTTCGAACACCGGGGAGCTGTTTTTT	CASSTGLAGGLSNTGELFF
TRBV9	-	TRBJ1-1	once	TGTGCCAGCAGCCCGACTCGGGGGTTGAACACTGAAGCTTTCTTT	CASSPTRGLNTEAFF
TRBV12-3/TRBV12-4	-	TRBJ2-6	-	TGTGCCAGCAGGGCCTCTGGGGCCAACGTCCTGACTTTC	CASRASGANVLTF
TRBV18	-	TRBJ2-2	-	TGTGCCAGCTTCGGCGGGTCCACCGGGGAGCTGTTTTTT	CASFGGSTGELFF
TRBV7-2	-	TRBJ2-1	-	TGTGCCAGCAGCTTAAACCTTCAAGGGGCGTATAAGCAGTTCTTC	CASSLNLQGAYKQFF
TRBV2	TRBD2	TRBJ2-2	-	TGTGCCAGCAGTGAAGCGCTTCGGGGGGCCGGGGAGCTGTTTTTT	CASSEALRGAGELFF
TRBV5-6	TRBD2	TRBJ2-1	-	TGTGCCAGCAGCTCAGTAGCGGGGGGGTACCACAATGAGCAGTTCTTC	CASSSVAGGYHNEQFF
TRBV4-3	-	TRBJ2-7	-	TGCGCCAGCAGCCAAGGGGGCACAGGGAAAAGTTCCTACGAGCAGTACTTC	CASSQGGTGKSSYEQYF
TRBV7-9	-	TRBJ1-2	-	TGTGCCAGCAGCTTAGAGCCGCAGGGCGGCTATGGCTACACCTTC	CASSLEPQGGYGYTF
TRBV6-5	-	TRBJ2-2	-	TGTGCCAGCAGCCCCCTCCCACATAACACCGGGGAGCTGTTTTTT	CASSPLPHNTGELFF
TRBV7-3	TRBD2	TRBJ2-1	-	TGTGCCAGCAGCCCAGTCAGACTAGCGGACGGATCCTACAATGAGCAGTTCTTC	CASSPVRLADGSYNEQFF
TRBV7-2	TRBD2	TRBJ2-5	few	TGTGCCAGCACCCTAGGACTAGCGGGGGCCCAAGAGACCCAGTACTTC	CASTLGLAGAQETQYF
TRBV3-1/TRBV3-2	TRBD2	TRBJ2-7	-	TGTGCCAGCAGCCAGGGACTAGCGGGGCCCGAAGCATTC	CASSQGLAGPEAF